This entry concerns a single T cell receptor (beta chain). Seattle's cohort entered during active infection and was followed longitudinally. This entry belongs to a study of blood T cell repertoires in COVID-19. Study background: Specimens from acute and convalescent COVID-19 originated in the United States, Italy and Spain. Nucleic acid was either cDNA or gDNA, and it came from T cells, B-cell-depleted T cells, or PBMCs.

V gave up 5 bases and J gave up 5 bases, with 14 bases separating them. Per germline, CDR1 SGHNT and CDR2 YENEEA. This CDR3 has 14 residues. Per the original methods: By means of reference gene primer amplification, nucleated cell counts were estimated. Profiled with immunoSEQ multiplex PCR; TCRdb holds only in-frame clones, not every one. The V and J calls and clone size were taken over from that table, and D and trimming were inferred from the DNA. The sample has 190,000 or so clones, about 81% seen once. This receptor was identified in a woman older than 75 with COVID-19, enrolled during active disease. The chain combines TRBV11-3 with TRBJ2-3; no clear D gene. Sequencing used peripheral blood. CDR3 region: CASSLRPSIDTQYF. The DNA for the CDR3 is TGTGCCAGCAGCCTCCGCCCTAGTATAGATACGCAGTATTTT.